Listed below are T cell receptor beta chains from one sample, sequenced in a study of spatial heterogeneity in lung cancer. From the 5' RACE reads, TCRdb called clonotypes with MiXCR, one entry per CDR3 protein. This table has approximately 21,000 distinct CDR3 sequences, less than 3.5% appearing once. The sample in question was PBMCs, obtained at surgery. Receptor source: a female donor with early-stage non-small cell lung cancer. Each CDR3 is given with its conserved first and last residue. A D gene is named only where the DNA matches it firmly. Part of the rows lack a size; the others show once, few, many or a class for expanded clones.

size,D,V,J,CDR3
many,.,TRBV15,TRBJ1-2,CATSRGLHTNYGYTF
many,TRBD2,TRBV9,TRBJ2-3,CASNPGRVADTQYF
few,TRBD2,TRBV6-1,TRBJ2-4,CASSEARLAGAKNIQYF
many,TRBD1,TRBV4-1,TRBJ1-6,CASSQESLHTGAPLHF
many,.,TRBV7-9,TRBJ2-3,CASSSPRDLNTDTQYF
many,.,TRBV7-6,TRBJ2-7,CASSSKAGDYEQYF
.,.,TRBV10-2,TRBJ2-5,CASSPTGPSLGETQYF
many,.,TRBV20-1,TRBJ1-2,CSARPFGYGYTF
many,.,TRBV6-2/TRBV6-3,TRBJ1-1,CASSYSSPGTPEAFF
medium-sized,.,TRBV7-9,TRBJ1-2,CASSLALKDRLDYTF
many,TRBD2,TRBV20-1,TRBJ2-5,CSVAPLAGGHETQYF
many,.,TRBV7-9,TRBJ2-5,CASSQFQETQYF
many,TRBD2,TRBV2,TRBJ2-3,CASIPAGVNTQYF
many,.,TRBV25-1,TRBJ1-2,CASSDNDRPLRGYTF
many,.,TRBV23-1,TRBJ2-1,CASSQSTKLDRGQRGCRDEQFF
many,.,TRBV20-1,TRBJ1-1,CSARSGTASTEAFF
few,.,TRBV7-9,TRBJ2-1,CASSPQDNEQFF
medium-sized,.,TRBV28,TRBJ1-1,CASSLWGPWVNTEAFF
many,.,TRBV7-2,TRBJ1-3,CASSLGGNTIYF
many,.,TRBV7-9,TRBJ2-2,CASSLAPYTGELFF
many,TRBD2,TRBV7-9,TRBJ2-1,CASSPLAGVNNEQFF
many,TRBD2,TRBV29-1,TRBJ2-5,CSVPSSASGRNPNEGETQYF
many,.,TRBV28,TRBJ1-2,CASSPAGPYGYTF
few,TRBD2,TRBV7-9,TRBJ2-1,CASSLPLLAGGLYEQFF
many,.,TRBV5-1,TRBJ1-1,CASSPSFGGGPEAFF
medium-sized,TRBD2,TRBV25-1,TRBJ2-1,CASSVAGSHNEQFF
many,.,TRBV28,TRBJ1-5,CASNSGTLNQPQHF
many,TRBD1,TRBV10-3,TRBJ1-1,CAIQGGGTEAFF
many,TRBD2,TRBV20-1,TRBJ2-7,CRSSGDSYEQYF
many,TRBD2,TRBV7-2,TRBJ2-1,CASSPQGLAAYNEQFF
many,.,TRBV7-9,TRBJ2-5,CASTLERRSQETQYF
many,.,TRBV7-2,TRBJ1-5,CASSLTTASNQPQHF
many,TRBD1,TRBV3-1,TRBJ1-6,CASSPGQGYSPLHF
many,TRBD1,TRBV7-8,TRBJ1-2,CASSTRDSYSGGYTF
many,TRBD2,TRBV2,TRBJ2-3,CASIPSGRADTQYF
many,.,TRBV18,TRBJ2-1,CASSPPIAVSSYNEQFF
many,.,TRBV28,TRBJ1-4,CASRWNEKLFF
many,.,TRBV7-8,TRBJ1-2,CASSLAGNGGYTF
many,.,TRBV5-1,TRBJ1-1,CASSSDGRHTEAFF
many,.,TRBV7-9,TRBJ1-5,CASSDSYQPQHF
many,.,TRBV30,TRBJ1-3,CAWSVGPSPGNTIYF
many,.,TRBV7-2,TRBJ2-7,CASSLEVLSYEQYF
few,.,TRBV27,TRBJ2-3,CATSRQGFIEDTQYF
many,TRBD1,TRBV20-1,TRBJ2-7,CSARGQGGVYEQYF
few,TRBD1,TRBV7-7,TRBJ1-4,CASSPGGTNEKLFF
few,TRBD1,TRBV7-2,TRBJ1-6,CASSHRGDYNSPLHF
medium-sized,.,TRBV5-1,TRBJ1-5,CASSPDSTNQPQHF
.,TRBD2,TRBV7-9,TRBJ2-1,CASSSRGLAGFNEQFF
many,.,TRBV25-1,TRBJ2-6,CASSFGANVLTF